One sample yielded the 27 T cell receptor beta chains listed below, sequenced in a study of CD8 T cells in Susac syndrome (dated by TCRdb to between 2018 and 2020). The library was generated by the immunoSEQ multiplex PCR assay. RNA was extracted using the RNeasy kit, and roughly 0.45 to 1 microgram was reverse transcribed with random hexamers. Using fastp trimming at Q25 and MiXCR clonotype assembly, TCRdb reanalyzed the public sequencing data and kept in-frame beta chains. Entries are consolidated by CDR3 protein sequence, retaining the most common genes and DNA. The sample profile shows around 270,000 distinct CDR3 sequences; 65% to 90% of them were found once. Roughly 0.21% of the sample goes to the ten largest clones. Sequenced: CD8+ T cells from PBMCs. These receptor sequences come from a human donor with multiple sclerosis.

The rearrangement links TRBV27 to TRBJ2-1, with D maybe TRBD1 (6 bases). CDR1 and CDR2 from the germline V gene are MNHEY and SMNVEV (reference sequence). The CDR3 extends over 15 amino acids. V was pared by 5 bases and J by 2 bases, with 13 bases between. The CDR3 loop is CASSPTTGPYNEQFF. In DNA form, the CDR3 reads TGTGCCAGCAGTCCCACGACAGGACCCTACAATGAGCAGTTCTTC.

V and J are TRBV28 and TRBJ1-1; D is unclear. Per the germline V gene, CDR1 is MDHEN and CDR2 is SYDVKM. This CDR3 contains 15 residues. Trimming shortened V by 4 bases and J by 5 bases, and 17 bases separated the two germline ends. In nucleotides, the CDR3 is TGTGCCAGCAGTTCGAAGGTATTTGTAGGGACTGAAGCTTTCTTT. Residues: CASSSKVFVGTEAFF.

This chain links TRBV6-2 or TRBV6-3 with TRBJ2-1; D is unresolved. CDR1 is MNHEY and CDR2 is SVGEGT in the germline V gene. V was cut by 8 bases and J by 6 bases, with 8 bases left in between. The CDR3 consists of 11 residues. The CDR3 bases are TGTGCCAGCGGCCGGCTCAATGAGCAGTTCTTC. Its protein product is CASGRLNEQFF.

V gene TRBV6-2 or TRBV6-3 combines with J gene TRBJ2-7, with D perhaps matching TRBD1 (6 bases). CDR1 is MNHEY, CDR2 SVGEGT, per germline. The CDR3 contains 15 residues. V lost 4 bases to trimming and J lost 3 bases, with 16 bases between them. The CDR3 spells CASSSPYSRGYEQYF. DNA of the CDR3: TGTGCCAGCAGTTCACCCTACTCCAGGGGCTACGAGCAGTACTTC.

The V call is TRBV2, the J call TRBJ1-6; D gene ambiguous. The germline V gene has CDR1 SNHLY and CDR2 FYNNEI. This CDR3 has 13 residues. The V and J ends lost 3 bases and 10 bases respectively, with 10 bases between them. The CDR3 is CASSDGWESPLHF. The DNA of the CDR3 is TGTGCCAGCAGTGACGGGTGGGAGTCACCCCTCCACTTT.

The rearrangement uses TRBV5-8 and TRBJ2-3; 7 positions match TRBD2. The J segment lost 3 bases and the V segment lost 4 bases, leaving 11 bases of the junction unmatched. This CDR3 has 16 residues. Looked up from germline, CDR1 is SGHTS and CDR2 is YDEGEE. The CDR3 bases are TGTGCCAGCAGCCCCTGGGGCGGGAGCGGAACAGATACGCAGTATTTT. Translation: CASSPWGGSGTDTQYF.

The J gene is TRBJ1-1, the V gene TRBV15; 8 positions match TRBD1. Germline CDR1 is LNHNV and CDR2 is YYDKDF (reference sequence). The trim removed 6 bases at V and 0 bases at J, leaving 6 bases unmatched. The CDR3 totals 15 residues. The CDR3 sequence is CATRGQELMNTEAFF. Here the CDR3 DNA reads TGTGCCACCAGGGGACAGGAGCTCATGAACACTGAAGCTTTCTTT.

The chain has TRBV21-1 and TRBJ1-5. TRBV21-1 is assigned pseudogene status. The CDR3 length is 13 residues. CDR3 protein: CARAGLGRGAQHF. The CDR3 DNA sequence: TGTGCCAGGGCGGGACTGGGGAGGGGTGCCCAGCATTTT.

The V call is TRBV11-2, the J call TRBJ1-4; D not resolved. V was clipped by 5 bases and J by 2 bases, with 21 bases between them. The CDR3 has 18 residues. The germline V gene has CDR1 SGHAT and CDR2 FQNNGV. CDR3 loop: CASSLRWDYWATNEKLFF. CDR3 nucleotide sequence: TGTGCCAGCAGCCTTAGGTGGGATTATTGGGCTACTAATGAAAAACTGTTTTTT. The full variable domain, its missing parts supplied by reference TRBV11-2 and TRBJ1-4, is EAGVAQSPRYKIIEKRQSVAFWCNPISGHATLYWYQQILGQGPKLLIQFQNNGVVDDSQLPKDRFSAERLKGVDSTLKIQPAKLEDSAVYLCASSLRWDYWATNEKLFFGSGTQLSVL.

CDR3 coding DNA: TGCGCCAGCAGTCACACAGGGCCAGGGGAGTCCACCGGGGAGCTGTTTTTT. It codes for CASSHTGPGESTGELFF. The V call is TRBV23-1, the J call TRBJ2-2; TRBD1 is a possible D gene (6 bases). TRBV23-1 is noted as an ORF with a role that remains uncertain. The CDR3 covers 17 residues. The germline V and J ends were trimmed by 3 bases and 4 bases, with 18 bases remaining between them.

The V and J genes are TRBV7-6 and TRBJ1-2; the match to TRBD1 covers 12 bases. The CDR3 runs to 14 residues. Per the germline V gene, CDR1 is SGHVS and CDR2 is FNYEAQ. The ends lost 6 bases at V and 7 bases at J; junction bases unmatched: 6. The CDR3 sequence is CASSPGQGASGYTF. CDR3 in DNA: TGTGCCAGCAGTCCGGGACAGGGGGCATCTGGCTACACCTTC.

V gene TRBV3-1 combines with J gene TRBJ2-1; D is ambiguous. From germline, CDR1 is LGHDT and CDR2 YNNKEL (reference sequence). V was pared by 0 bases and J by 0 bases, with 18 bases between. There are 19 residues in the CDR3. CDR3 sequence reads: CASSQDDLESQSSYNEQFF. The CDR3 coding sequence is TGTGCCAGCAGCCAAGATGACCTCGAGTCTCAAAGCTCCTACAATGAGCAGTTCTTC.

In its sample, this clonotype was seen a few times. The chain couples TRBV10-3 to TRBJ1-1; no firm D call. The length of the CDR3 is 12 residues. Trimming removed 3 bases at V and 6 bases at J, with 8 bases between. Germline CDR1 reads ENHRY; CDR2 reads SYGVKD. CDR3 sequence (DNA): TGTGCCATCAGTGAACCGGGAGCTGAAGCTTTCTTT. Its protein is CAISEPGAEAFF.

The chain has TRBV6-5 and TRBJ2-7, with TRBD1 matching over 9 bases. This CDR3 is built from 18 residues. CDR1 and CDR2 from the germline V gene are MNHEY and SVGAGI. V was pared by 2 bases and J by 6 bases, with 17 bases of the junction left unmatched. CDR3 DNA: TGTGCCAGCAGTTACGGGACAGGGACCGGGGCCCCGCTGCCCGAGCAGTACTTC. Its protein is CASSYGTGTGAPLPEQYF.

There are a few counts of this clonotype. The genes are TRBV19 and TRBJ1-1; D perhaps matches TRBD1 (5 bases). Between the trimmed V and J ends, which lost 3 bases and 4 bases, there was a span of 9 bases. This CDR3 has 13 residues. Germline CDR1 reads LNHDA; CDR2 reads SQIVND (reference sequence). CDR3 protein: CASSITGGTEAFF. DNA of the CDR3: TGTGCCAGTAGTATTACGGGGGGCACTGAAGCTTTCTTT.

The chain joins TRBV9 to TRBJ2-1; D is perhaps TRBD1 or TRBD2 (6 bases each). The CDR3 extends over 14 amino acids. V lost 2 bases to trimming and J lost 7 bases, with 13 bases between them. Looked up from germline, CDR1 is SGDLS and CDR2 is YYNGEE. CDR3 coding DNA: TGTGCCAGCAGCGTGTCCGGGGGCTCGAATGAGCAGTTCTTC. Residues: CASSVSGGSNEQFF.

CDR3 nucleotide sequence: TGTGCCAGCAGCCTGGACAGGGCCTGGGACACCGGGGAGCTGTTTTTT. Protein product: CASSLDRAWDTGELFF. The chain combines TRBV6-1 with TRBJ2-2; 8 bases map to TRBD1. V trimming: 6 bases; J trimming: 3 bases; junction bases outside the gene matches: 9. From germline, CDR1 is MNHNS and CDR2 SASEGT. The length of the CDR3 is 16 residues.

The V gene is TRBV9, the J gene TRBJ2-2; D is unresolved. The CDR3 extends over 13 amino acids. The germline V and J ends were trimmed by 4 bases and 0 bases, with 4 bases remaining between them. Germline loops: CDR1 SGDLS, CDR2 YYNGEE. CDR3 region: CASSSANTGELFF. Here the CDR3 DNA reads TGTGCCAGCAGCTCAGCGAACACCGGGGAGCTGTTTTTT.

J is TRBJ2-1 and V is TRBV27, with D unresolved. The germline gives CDR1 MNHEY, CDR2 SMNVEV (reference sequence). V dropped 6 bases and J dropped 8 bases, with 8 bases sitting between them. This CDR3 spans 11 amino acids. The CDR3 DNA follows: TGTGCCAGCAGCGCGGACGATGAGCAGTTCTTC. It is translated as CASSADDEQFF.

The chain joins TRBV19 to TRBJ1-5, with D possibly being TRBD1 (5 bases). The CDR3 sequence is 16 residues long. Germline V gene sequence: CDR1 LNHDA, CDR2 SQIVND (reference sequence). Trimming stripped 7 bases from V and 3 bases from J, with 19 bases between. CDR3 protein: CASTEQAGWDNQPQHF. CDR3 nucleotide sequence: TGTGCCAGTACCGAACAGGCAGGCTGGGACAATCAGCCCCAGCATTTT.

This chain joins TRBV5-5 and TRBJ2-1; tentative D call: TRBD1 (6 bases). With 3 bases removed from V and 8 bases from J, the gap between germline ends came to 15 bases. Germline CDR1 and CDR2: SGHKS and YYEKEE (reference sequence). The CDR3 extends over 14 amino acids. As DNA, the CDR3 is TGTGCCAGCAGCTGGCAGGGGCCTCGGGATGAGCAGTTCTTC. This encodes CASSWQGPRDEQFF.

The rearrangement links TRBV19 to TRBJ2-1, with no clear D. There are 13 residues in the CDR3. Trimming took 5 bases from V and 4 from J, leaving 9 bases between them. Germline-derived CDR1 and CDR2 are LNHDA and SQIVND (reference sequence). Here the CDR3 reads CASSPSPYNEQFF. In nucleotides, the CDR3 is TGTGCCAGTAGTCCATCACCTTACAATGAGCAGTTCTTC.

This clonotype showed up just a few times. The J gene is TRBJ2-3, the V gene TRBV4-3; 10 bases agree with TRBD2. CDR1 is LGHNA and CDR2 is YSLEER in the germline V gene. This CDR3 spans 17 amino acids. J was trimmed by 3 bases and V by 0 bases; bases with no gene match: 6. The CDR3 region is CASSQDRLAGATDTQYF. The DNA of the CDR3 is TGCGCCAGCAGCCAAGATCGGCTAGCGGGAGCTACAGATACGCAGTATTTT.

The V and J genes are TRBV27 and TRBJ2-2; TRBD2 matches at 7 bases. The J segment lost 7 bases and the V segment lost 4 bases, leaving 12 bases of the junction unmatched. The germline V gene has CDR1 MNHEY and CDR2 SMNVEV (reference sequence). This CDR3 has 16 amino acids. The DNA for the CDR3 is TGTGCCAGCAGTTGGGGGGGTCGGCCCTCGAGCGGGGAGCTGTTTTTT. Translation gives CASSWGGRPSSGELFF.

CDR3 loop: CASSSGMGGYNEQFF. The DNA of the CDR3 is TGTGCCAGCAGTTCAGGTATGGGGGGCTACAATGAGCAGTTCTTC. The J gene is TRBJ2-1, the V gene TRBV6-5; tentative D call: TRBD2 (6 bases). Germline values: CDR1 MNHEY, CDR2 SVGAGI. V was shortened by 4 bases and J by 3 bases, with 13 bases between the two germline ends. The CDR3 runs 15 residues.

V and J are TRBV30 and TRBJ1-1; D gene uncertain. Trimming removed 3 bases from V and 2 bases from J, with 13 bases in between. This CDR3 contains 14 residues. Germline CDR1 is GTSNPN and CDR2 is SVGIG (reference sequence). In DNA, the CDR3 is TGTGCCTGGAGGGCGGGGATCTTCAACACTGAAGCTTTCTTT. Translation: CAWRAGIFNTEAFF.

The V and J genes are TRBV19 and TRBJ2-1; D is ambiguous. V was cut by 5 bases and J by 0 bases, with 11 bases left in between. From germline, CDR1 is LNHDA and CDR2 SQIVND (reference sequence). This CDR3 contains 15 residues. The CDR3 spells CASSAGPSSYNEQFF. CDR3 DNA: TGTGCCAGTAGTGCCGGCCCTAGCTCCTACAATGAGCAGTTCTTC.